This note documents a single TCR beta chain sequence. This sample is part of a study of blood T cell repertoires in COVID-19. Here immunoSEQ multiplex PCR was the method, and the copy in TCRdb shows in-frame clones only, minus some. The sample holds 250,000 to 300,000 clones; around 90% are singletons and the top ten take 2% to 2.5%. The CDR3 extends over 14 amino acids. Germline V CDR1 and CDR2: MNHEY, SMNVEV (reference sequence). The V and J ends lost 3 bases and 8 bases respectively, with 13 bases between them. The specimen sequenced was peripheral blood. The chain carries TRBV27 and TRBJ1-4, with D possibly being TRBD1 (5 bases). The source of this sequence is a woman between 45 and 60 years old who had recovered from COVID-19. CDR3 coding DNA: TGTGCCAGCAGTTTCGGGGCAGGGAGGGAAAAACTGTTTTTT. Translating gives CASSFGAGREKLFF.